The present T cell receptor (beta chain) was sequenced within a study of cytomegalovirus exposure and HLA in healthy donors. General study points: Analyses of presence and absence presupposed an approximately uniform sequencing depth across donors. In a later analysis, around 18,000 TCR beta sequences were associated with HLA alleles at 0.05 false discovery rate. Relative to the approximately 700-donor mean, N-insertions were reportedly fewer in an Asian-associated ancestry cluster in a later analysis. It was reported that TCR beta sequences correctly inferred the HLA-A and HLA-B alleles for most subjects.

On this clone: Its target is unknown.

13 Jbeta primers and 60 Vbeta primers were used for the PCR. The data were produced by immunoSEQ multiplex PCR, yet TCRdb's version contains in-frame clones alone and is incomplete. The sample lists under 45,000 clones, around three quarters occurring once. Per the germline V gene, CDR1 is SGHAT and CDR2 is FQNNGV. Trimming shortened V by 2 bases and J by 7 bases, and 11 bases separated the two germline ends. This CDR3 comprises 13 residues. The chain recombines TRBV11-2 with TRBJ1-2, with D perhaps TRBD1 (5 bases). Sequenced material: PBMCs. The receptor's source is a man aged 25-45 years in good health and CMV-seronegative. CDR3 sequence: CASSLSRVAGYTF. CDR3 DNA sequence: TGTGCCAGCAGCTTAAGCAGGGTGGCTGGCTACACCTTC. Full variable domain (rest looked up from reference TRBV11-2 and TRBJ1-2): EAGVAQSPRYKIIEKRQSVAFWCNPISGHATLYWYQQILGQGPKLLIQFQNNGVVDDSQLPKDRFSAERLKGVDSTLKIQPAKLEDSAVYLCASSLSRVAGYTFGSGTRLTVV.